Listed below are T cell receptor beta chains from one sample, sequenced in a study of T cells in Graves' hyperthyroidism and ophthalmopathy. TCRdb re-derived calls from the multiplex PCR reads in MiXCR, one entry per CDR3 protein. This sample has hundreds of thousands of distinct CDR3 sequences, with roughly 21% found just once. Sequences were obtained from blood. The source is a man aged 35-49 years with Graves' ophthalmopathy. Each CDR3 is given without its conserved first and last residue. Each record gives: J gene, V gene, CDR3 protein.

TRBJ2-1	TRBV6-1	ASSRDRGFNEQF
TRBJ2-7	TRBV5-1	ASSGTGSDYEQY
TRBJ2-7	TRBV7-9	ASSSSGAGYEQY
TRBJ1-3	TRBV18	ASSQGQGRGGNTIY
TRBJ2-5	TRBV7-9	ASRPLRADLY
TRBJ1-1	TRBV30	AWSDRQGMNTEAF
TRBJ2-5	TRBV11-2	ASSLLAATGGETQY
TRBJ2-2	TRBV5-5	ASSLTGAGELF
TRBJ2-3	TRBV18	ASSPAKPSTDTQY
TRBJ1-2	TRBV27	ASSSRLGVHYGYT
TRBJ1-2	TRBV7-4	ASSLGGQVLNYGYT
TRBJ2-1	TRBV5-1	ASSLLGTGYNEQF
TRBJ1-4	TRBV15	ATSRFGGGARNNEKLF
TRBJ2-1	TRBV20-1	SVGGPRYNEQF
TRBJ2-1	TRBV7-8	ASSLGSGTVYNEQF
TRBJ2-7	TRBV6-1	ASSGSGLAGSFEQY
TRBJ2-2	TRBV10-3	AISEQGNTGELF
TRBJ1-1	TRBV12-3/TRBV12-4	ASSLPGRGNTEAF
TRBJ1-5	TRBV20-1	SAMMGGGNQPQH
TRBJ2-1	TRBV29-1	SANSPYNEQF
TRBJ2-5	TRBV20-1	SARGGSQGIETQY
TRBJ2-7	TRBV7-6	ASSLDPLITYEQY
TRBJ2-5	TRBV7-2	ASSSAPLRVPY
TRBJ2-7	TRBV29-1	SVEDPGQGYEQY
TRBJ2-5	TRBV5-1	ASGRTGTQETQY
TRBJ2-3	TRBV7-9	ASSSPDRRADTQY
TRBJ2-7	TRBV6-1	ASSDPFTLYEQY
TRBJ2-3	TRBV12-3/TRBV12-4	ASQAGLTDTQY
TRBJ2-6	TRBV20-1	SAPPRHSGANVLT
TRBJ1-2	TRBV7-2	ASSLAGRGSNYGYT
TRBJ2-1	TRBV2	ASSGLANEQF
TRBJ1-2	TRBV18	ASSPLPRTDSNYGYT
TRBJ2-5	TRBV5-1	ASSFGDQETQY
TRBJ1-1	TRBV10-3	AIKGQGNTEAF
TRBJ1-4	TRBV18	ASSSGSNEKLF
TRBJ2-3	TRBV12-3/TRBV12-4	ASSSPTRATDTQY
TRBJ2-7	TRBV20-1	SASWYRVLGEQY
TRBJ2-5	TRBV3-1	ASSQAGGRKETQY
TRBJ1-4	TRBV30	AWSVGTGVTNEKLF
TRBJ2-5	TRBV12-3/TRBV12-4	ASSSGTGGQETQY
TRBJ2-3	TRBV6-1	ASSTTSVSTQY
TRBJ2-7	TRBV15	ATSLTSGREGSYEQY
TRBJ2-7	TRBV11-3	ASSAGPREQY
TRBJ1-2	TRBV6-5	ASSTRRGDYGYT